The 26 T cell receptor beta chains below were found in one sample sequenced in a study of graft-versus-host responses after intestinal transplantation. Method: immunoSEQ multiplex PCR; TCRdb's copy keeps in-frame clones and lacks some. The sample consists of around 33,000 clones, about 93% of them appearing once. The specimen was PBMCs, collected 16 days after intestinal transplant. These TCRs come from a human patient who received an intestinal transplant, so some T cells may come from the graft donor.

This chain links TRBV2 with TRBJ2-7; D is ambiguous. The ends were cut back, 3 bases at V and 7 bases at J, with 13 bases in the middle. Germline V gives CDR1 SNHLY, CDR2 FYNNEI. This CDR3 has 13 amino acids. CDR3 sequence (DNA): TGTGCCAGCAGTGACCCCTTTTTTTTGGAGCAGTACTTC. Its protein product is CASSDPFFLEQYF.

This clone was observed once. The chain combines TRBV5-1 with TRBJ2-2; no clear D. With 0 bases removed from V and 3 bases from J, the gap between germline ends came to 9 bases. The length of the CDR3 is 15 residues. Germline V gene data show CDR1 as SGHRS and CDR2 as YFSETQ. The CDR3 DNA reads as TGCGCCAGCAGCTTGGGGTCCCCCGACACCGGGGAGCTGTTTTTT. It translates to CASSLGSPDTGELFF.

The chain joins TRBV27 to TRBJ2-3; D unresolved. Trimming cost V 4 bases and J 2 bases, with 19 bases left between them. Germline loops: CDR1 MNHEY, CDR2 SMNVEV (reference sequence). This CDR3 region has 17 residues. The CDR3 region is CASSSPVTLLYTDTQYF. CDR3 bases: TGTGCCAGCAGTTCACCCGTGACTCTTCTATACACAGATACGCAGTATTTT.

The rearrangement uses TRBV28 and TRBJ1-6; TRBD1 might be the D (5 bases). Germline-derived CDR1 and CDR2 are MDHEN and SYDVKM. The CDR3 covers 15 residues. V lost 6 bases, J lost 9 bases, and 18 bases lay in between. DNA of the CDR3: TGTGCCAGCAGCCCCACAGAGGGGATTCGTTCACCCCTCCACTTT. It yields the protein CASSPTEGIRSPLHF. Based on the CDR3 plus reference TRBV28 and TRBJ1-6, the full variable domain is DVKVTQSSRYLVKRTGEKVFLECVQDMDHENMFWYRQDPGLGLRLIYFSYDVKMKEKGDIPEGYSVSREKKERFSLILESASTNQTSMYLCASSPTEGIRSPLHFGNGTRLTVT.

The chain couples TRBV28 to TRBJ2-7; D may match TRBD1 or TRBD2 (5 bases each). This CDR3 region has 17 residues. The germline V and J ends were trimmed by 2 bases and 2 bases, with 19 bases remaining between them. Germline CDR1 and CDR2: MDHEN and SYDVKM. The CDR3 loop is CASSLLTGAIRTYEQYF. CDR3 sequence (DNA): TGTGCCAGCAGTTTACTCACCGGGGCAATAAGGACCTACGAGCAGTACTTC.

The chain uses TRBV6-5 and TRBJ1-2, with 9 bases lining up with TRBD1. The CDR3 length is 13 residues. Germline loops: CDR1 MNHEY, CDR2 SVGAGI. The J segment lost 7 bases and the V segment lost 5 bases, leaving 5 bases of the junction unmatched. The CDR3 region is CASSADRGFGYTF. In nucleotides, the CDR3 is TGTGCCAGCAGTGCGGACAGGGGATTTGGCTACACCTTC.

V and J are TRBV5-4 and TRBJ2-7; 9 bases agree with TRBD1. The germline V gene has CDR1 SGHNT and CDR2 YYREEE (reference sequence). This CDR3 spans 15 amino acids. With V trimmed by 9 bases and J by 0 bases, 10 bases remained unmatched. The CDR3 bases are TGTGCCACCGAAGCGGACAGGGGATCCTCCTACGAGCAGTACTTC. Protein: CATEADRGSSYEQYF. Full variable domain (missing parts from reference TRBV5-4 and TRBJ2-7): ETGVTQSPTHLIKTRGQQVTLRCSSQSGHNTVSWYQQALGQGPQFIFQYYREEENGRGNFPPRFSGLQFPNYSSELNVNALELDDSALYLCATEADRGSSYEQYFGPGTRLTVT.

The count of this clone is one. The rearrangement joins TRBV7-9 to TRBJ2-5; 8 nucleotides line up with TRBD2. This CDR3 region has 14 residues. V gave up 5 bases and J gave up 7 bases; unmatched junction bases: 9. Germline V CDR1 and CDR2: SEHNR, FQNEAQ (reference sequence). The CDR3 DNA is TGTGCCAGCAGCCAGAGCGGGAGTGGGGGGACCCAGTACTTC. This sequence encodes CASSQSGSGGTQYF.

This chain joins TRBV28 and TRBJ2-7; 8 bases match TRBD2. This CDR3 comprises 14 residues. Germline V gene data show CDR1 as MDHEN and CDR2 as SYDVKM. With 2 bases clipped from V and 5 bases from J, the junction kept 5 bases outside the gene matches. CDR3 coding DNA: TGTGCCAGCAGTTTAGTAGGCGGGAGGAACGAGCAGTACTTC. Protein: CASSLVGGRNEQYF.

The chain carries TRBV4-1 and TRBJ2-3; 8 bases are a match to TRBD1. V lost 4 bases, J lost 3 bases, and 6 bases stayed unmatched. CDR3 length equals 15 residues. Germline CDR1 reads MGHRA; CDR2 reads YSYEKL. Written as DNA, the CDR3 is TGCGCCAGCAGCCCGAGGGACAGGAGAACAGATACGCAGTATTTT. It is translated as CASSPRDRRTDTQYF.

The chain is built from TRBV10-2 and TRBJ2-1; a weak D match, TRBD1 (6 bases). The V end lost 4 bases, the J end lost 5 bases, and 15 bases lay between the germline ends. This CDR3 spans 15 amino acids. Germline V gene lookup returns CDR1 WSHSY and CDR2 SAAADI. CDR3 DNA sequence: TGCGCCAGCAGTGGGAAAGGGGGAAGTAACAATGAGCAGTTCTTC. Its translation: CASSGKGGSNNEQFF.

This clone has a single count. V gene TRBV28 combines with J gene TRBJ2-7; 7 nucleotides align to TRBD1. CDR1 is MDHEN and CDR2 is SYDVKM in the germline V gene. CDR3 size: 15 residues. The J segment lost 2 bases and the V segment lost 2 bases, leaving 6 bases of the junction unmatched. CDR3 sequence: CASSLGAGQAYEQYF. The DNA of the CDR3 is TGTGCCAGCAGTTTAGGGGCCGGACAGGCCTACGAGCAGTACTTC.

The chain is built from TRBV4-3 and TRBJ2-7; TRBD1 matches at 9 bases. Per germline, CDR1 LGHNA and CDR2 YSLEER. The CDR3 covers 16 residues. V was clipped by 1 base and J by 3 bases; unmatched bases: 7. This CDR3 reads CASSQGLGTGSYEQYF. CDR3 nucleotide sequence: TGCGCCAGCAGCCAAGGACTCGGGACAGGGAGCTACGAGCAGTACTTC.

The chain employs TRBV27 and TRBJ2-5; the match to TRBD2 covers 9 bases. From germline, CDR1 is MNHEY and CDR2 SMNVEV (reference sequence). The CDR3 consists of 16 residues. V lost 5 bases to trimming and J lost 1 base; unmatched junction nucleotides: 8. The CDR3, as DNA: TGTGCCAGCAGTCCCCAGGGACTAGCCGTCCAAGAGACCCAGTACTTC. This codes for CASSPQGLAVQETQYF.

This clone was seen a handful of times. The V gene is TRBV27, the J gene TRBJ2-1; D is perhaps TRBD1 (5 bases). Germline values: CDR1 MNHEY, CDR2 SMNVEV (reference sequence). Trimming took off 2 bases at V and 2 bases at J, with 10 bases between the two ends. The CDR3 contains 15 residues. As DNA, the CDR3 is TGTGCCAGCAGTTTAACAGGCGGTCCCTACAATGAGCAGTTCTTC. Protein sequence: CASSLTGGPYNEQFF.

The chain joins TRBV28 to TRBJ1-1; D not certain. Trimming took 6 bases from V and 3 from J, leaving 14 bases between them. CDR3 length: 14 residues. Looked up from germline, CDR1 is MDHEN and CDR2 is SYDVKM. Written as DNA, the CDR3 is TGTGCCAGCAGCTATCCTCAGGAATACACTGAAGCTTTCTTT. This translates into CASSYPQEYTEAFF.

The chain recombines TRBV28 with TRBJ1-1; D call uncertain. Germline V lookup: CDR1 MDHEN, CDR2 SYDVKM. Trimming shortened V by 6 bases and J by 10 bases, and 15 bases separated the two germline ends. The CDR3 is 12 amino acids. CDR3 residues: CASSEFGNAAFF. CDR3 DNA sequence: TGTGCCAGCAGCGAATTCGGGAACGCAGCTTTCTTT.

The rearrangement links TRBV19 to TRBJ1-4; the match to TRBD1 covers 7 bases. CDR1 and CDR2 (germline): LNHDA, SQIVND (reference sequence). Trimming removed 6 bases from V and 6 bases from J; junction bases left unmatched: 4. The CDR3 extends over 13 amino acids. The CDR3 DNA reads as TGTGCCAGTAGGACAGGGAGTCATGAAAAACTGTTTTTT. Protein sequence: CASRTGSHEKLFF.

J is TRBJ2-3 and V is TRBV7-3; 11 bases line up with TRBD2. CDR1 SGHTA and CDR2 FQGTGA come from the germline V gene. This CDR3 region has 14 residues. After removal of 5 bases from V and 6 bases from J, the junction contained 4 bases not matched to a gene. The CDR3 DNA sequence: TGTGCCAGCAGCCTAGCGGGAGGAGGGGATACGCAGTATTTT. This encodes CASSLAGGGDTQYF.

This chain connects TRBV5-1 to TRBJ2-1; weak D call: TRBD2 (6 bases). This CDR3 is built from 14 residues. Germline values: CDR1 SGHRS, CDR2 YFSETQ. V was cut by 0 bases and J by 5 bases, with 9 bases left in between. The CDR3 DNA is TGCGCCAGCAGCTTGGGGACTAAGAACAATGAGCAGTTCTTC. Amino acids: CASSLGTKNNEQFF. Complete variable domain (other parts from reference TRBV5-1 and TRBJ2-1): KAGVTQTPRYLIKTRGQQVTLSCSPISGHRSVSWYQQTPGQGLQFLFEYFSETQRNKGNFPGRFSGRQFSNSRSEMNVSTLELGDSALYLCASSLGTKNNEQFFGPGTRLTVL.

The chain combines TRBV2 with TRBJ2-1; D remains unclear. With 7 bases removed from V and 4 bases from J, the gap between germline ends came to 5 bases. The CDR3 length is 11 residues. From germline, CDR1 is SNHLY and CDR2 FYNNEI. CDR3 region: CASISYNEQFF. The CDR3 region has the DNA TGTGCCAGCATCTCATACAATGAGCAGTTCTTC.

Concerning this clone itself: Other DNA sequences in this specimen translate into the identical CDR3. The chain carries TRBV29-1 and TRBJ2-7, with D perhaps matching TRBD1 or TRBD2 (5 bases each). The germline V gene encodes CDR1 SQVTM and CDR2 ANQGSEA. Trimming left V 0 bases short and J 4 bases short, with 16 bases between. This CDR3 is built from 15 residues. This CDR3 reads CSVEEWVGPIYEQYF. In DNA, the CDR3 is TGCAGCGTTGAAGAGTGGGTGGGACCTATTTACGAGCAGTACTTC.

The gene calls are TRBV15 and TRBJ1-1; no definite D call. V shed 0 bases and J shed 0 bases, with 8 bases lying between them. CDR1 is LNHNV and CDR2 is YYDKDF in the germline V gene (reference sequence). This CDR3 spans 15 amino acids. CDR3 region: CATSRERSVNTEAFF. In DNA, the CDR3 is TGTGCCACCAGCAGAGAAAGGTCGGTGAACACTGAAGCTTTCTTT.

The CDR3 is CASRTSNPYEQYF. The DNA for the CDR3 is TGTGCCAGCCGGACTAGTAACCCCTACGAGCAGTACTTC. The chain combines TRBV6-1 with TRBJ2-7; TRBD2 aligns across 7 bases. This CDR3 is 13 amino acids long. Losses at the gene ends were 8 bases for V and 2 bases for J; bases not matched to a gene: 6. CDR1 is MNHNS and CDR2 is SASEGT in the germline V gene.

The rearrangement uses TRBV7-6 and TRBJ2-3, with D uncertain. This CDR3 spans 16 amino acids. The germline gives CDR1 SGHVS, CDR2 FNYEAQ. Trimming stripped 5 bases from V and 2 bases from J, with 17 bases between. The CDR3: CASSLHLLPLTDTQYF. CDR3 DNA: TGTGCCAGCAGCCTACACTTGCTCCCGCTCACAGATACGCAGTATTTT.

J is TRBJ1-1 and V is TRBV5-4; D ambiguous. Deletions cut 0 bases from V and 1 base from J, with 4 bases between. The CDR3 contains 13 residues. The germline CDR1 and CDR2 sequences are SGHNT and YYREEE (reference sequence). Written as DNA, the CDR3 is TGTGCCAGCAGCTTGGAAGCGAACACTGAAGCTTTCTTT. Its translation: CASSLEANTEAFF. The whole variable domain, filled in from reference TRBV5-4 and TRBJ1-1, reads ETGVTQSPTHLIKTRGQQVTLRCSSQSGHNTVSWYQQALGQGPQFIFQYYREEENGRGNFPPRFSGLQFPNYSSELNVNALELDDSALYLCASSLEANTEAFFGQGTRLTVV.